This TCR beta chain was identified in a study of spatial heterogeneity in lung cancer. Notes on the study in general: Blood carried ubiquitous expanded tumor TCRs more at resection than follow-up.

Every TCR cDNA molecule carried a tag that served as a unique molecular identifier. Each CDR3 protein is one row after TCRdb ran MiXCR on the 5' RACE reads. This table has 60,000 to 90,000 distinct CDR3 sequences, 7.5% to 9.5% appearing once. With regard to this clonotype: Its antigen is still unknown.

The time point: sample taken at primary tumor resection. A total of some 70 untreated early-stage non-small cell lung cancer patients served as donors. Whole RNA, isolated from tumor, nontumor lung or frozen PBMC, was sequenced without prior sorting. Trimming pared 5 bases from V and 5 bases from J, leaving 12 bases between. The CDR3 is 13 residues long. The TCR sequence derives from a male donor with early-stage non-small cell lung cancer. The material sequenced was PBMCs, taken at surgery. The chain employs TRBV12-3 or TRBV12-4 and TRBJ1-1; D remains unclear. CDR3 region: CASSQFAGTEAFF. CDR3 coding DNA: TGTGCCAGCAGTCAATTCGCGGGGACTGAAGCTTTCTTT.